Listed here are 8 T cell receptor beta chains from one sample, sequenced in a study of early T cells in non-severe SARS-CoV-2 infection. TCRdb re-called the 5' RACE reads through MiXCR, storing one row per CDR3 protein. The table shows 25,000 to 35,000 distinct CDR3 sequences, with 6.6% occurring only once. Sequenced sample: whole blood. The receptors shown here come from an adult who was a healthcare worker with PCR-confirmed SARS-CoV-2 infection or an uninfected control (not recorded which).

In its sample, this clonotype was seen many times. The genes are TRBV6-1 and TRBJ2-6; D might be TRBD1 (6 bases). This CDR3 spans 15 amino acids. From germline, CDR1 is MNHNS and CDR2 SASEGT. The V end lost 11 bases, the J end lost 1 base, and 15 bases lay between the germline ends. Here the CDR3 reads CAVQGWGSGANVLTF. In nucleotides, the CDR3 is TGTGCCGTACAGGGATGGGGGTCTGGGGCCAACGTCCTGACTTTC.

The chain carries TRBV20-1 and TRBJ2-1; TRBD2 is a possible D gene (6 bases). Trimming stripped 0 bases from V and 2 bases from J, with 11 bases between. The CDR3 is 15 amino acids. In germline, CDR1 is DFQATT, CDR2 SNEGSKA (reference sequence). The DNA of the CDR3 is TGCAGTGCTAGAGACGGGAGACGGACCTACAATGAGCAGTTCTTC. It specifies CSARDGRRTYNEQFF.

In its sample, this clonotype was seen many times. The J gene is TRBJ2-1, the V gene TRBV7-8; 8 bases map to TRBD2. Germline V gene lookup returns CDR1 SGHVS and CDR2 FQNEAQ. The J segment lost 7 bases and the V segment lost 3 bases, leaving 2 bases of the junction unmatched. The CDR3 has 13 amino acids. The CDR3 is CASSFGTSNEQFF. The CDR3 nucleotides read TGTGCCAGCAGCTTCGGGACTAGTAATGAGCAGTTCTTC.

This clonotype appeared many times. The CDR3 sequence is CASSQDLHRGNSPLHF. DNA of the CDR3: TGTGCCAGCAGCCAAGATTTGCACAGGGGGAATTCACCCCTCCACTTT. This chain uses TRBV4-2 with TRBJ1-6; TRBD1 matches 8 bases. Germline V gene sequence: CDR1 LGHNA, CDR2 YNFKEQ. Losses at the gene ends were 0 bases for V and 7 bases for J; bases not matched to a gene: 5. This CDR3 spans 16 amino acids.

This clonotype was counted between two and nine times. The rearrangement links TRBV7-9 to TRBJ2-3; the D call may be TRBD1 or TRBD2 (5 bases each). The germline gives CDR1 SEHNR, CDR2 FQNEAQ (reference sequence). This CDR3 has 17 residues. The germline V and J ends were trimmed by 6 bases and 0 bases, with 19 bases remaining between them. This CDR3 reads CASSSGRFFSSTDTQYF. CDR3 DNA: TGTGCCAGCAGTTCGGGACGGTTCTTCTCTAGCACAGATACGCAGTATTTT.

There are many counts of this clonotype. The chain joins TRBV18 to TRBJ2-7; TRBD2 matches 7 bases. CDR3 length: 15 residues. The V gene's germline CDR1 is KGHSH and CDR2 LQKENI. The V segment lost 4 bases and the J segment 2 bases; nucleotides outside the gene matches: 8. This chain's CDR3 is CASSLWEGTTYEQYF. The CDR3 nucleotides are TGTGCCAGCTCACTATGGGAGGGAACAACCTACGAGCAGTACTTC.

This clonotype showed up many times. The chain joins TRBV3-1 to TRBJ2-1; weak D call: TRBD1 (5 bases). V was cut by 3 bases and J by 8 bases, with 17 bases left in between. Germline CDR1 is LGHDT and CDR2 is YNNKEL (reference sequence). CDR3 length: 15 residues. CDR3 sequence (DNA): TGTGCCAGCAGCCAGGGCCCTGGGGCTTTCTATGAGCAGTTCTTC. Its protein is CASSQGPGAFYEQFF.

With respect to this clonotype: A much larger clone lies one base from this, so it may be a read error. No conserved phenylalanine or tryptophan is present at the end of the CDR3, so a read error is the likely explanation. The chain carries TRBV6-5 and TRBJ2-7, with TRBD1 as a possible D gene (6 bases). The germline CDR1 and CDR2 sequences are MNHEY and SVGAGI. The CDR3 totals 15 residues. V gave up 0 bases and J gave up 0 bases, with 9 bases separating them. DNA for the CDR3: TGTGCCAGCAGTTACTCGGCAGGGGACTCCTACGAGCAGTACATC. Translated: CASSYSAGDSYEQYI.